The 18 T cell receptor beta chains below were found in one sample sequenced in a study of shared T cell receptors in the human thymus. Profiled with immunoSEQ multiplex PCR; TCRdb holds only in-frame clones, not every one. Here the sample spans under 850,000 clones, roughly 90% being singletons. This same sample was also taken into another study, of human thymus T cells.

The specimen sequenced was thymocytes. The receptors stem from a boy in the first two years of life with a congenital heart defect.

CDR3 bases: TGTGCCACTGGTGCGGGATGGGGAGGGAACACCGGGGAGCTGTTTTTT. Translating gives CATGAGWGGNTGELFF. The chain couples TRBV10-3 to TRBJ2-2, with a tentative D call TRBD2 (6 bases). Germline V gene data show CDR1 as ENHRY and CDR2 as SYGVKD. This CDR3 is 16 amino acids long. V lost 10 bases and J 1 base, leaving 19 bases between the germline ends.

The CDR3 here is CASSEVVGDRGKYNQPQHF. In DNA form, the CDR3 reads TGTGCCAGCAGTGAAGTGGTGGGGGACAGGGGGAAATATAATCAGCCCCAGCATTTT. The V call is TRBV6-1, the J call TRBJ1-5, with 11 positions matching TRBD1. Germline trimming cut 1 base from V and 4 bases from J; bases unmatched to any gene: 12. Germline V lookup: CDR1 MNHNS, CDR2 SASEGT. This CDR3 is 19 amino acids long.

The chain links TRBV10-2 to TRBJ2-7; TRBD1 matches 10 bases. The V and J ends lost 7 bases and 5 bases, in that order; junction bases with no gene match: 8. This CDR3 is built from 14 residues. The germline CDR1 and CDR2 sequences are WSHSY and SAAADI. As DNA, the CDR3 is TGCGCCAGCACCCCGGACAGGGGGAAGGACGAGCAGTACTTC. Its translation is CASTPDRGKDEQYF.

The V gene is TRBV5-1, the J gene TRBJ2-2, with TRBD2 identical over 9 bases. CDR1 and CDR2 from the germline V gene are SGHRS and YFSETQ. Trimming at V came to 2 bases and at J to 1 base, leaving 6 bases not matched to a gene. The length of the CDR3 is 17 residues. Here the CDR3 reads CASSLPCGRENTGELFF. As DNA, the CDR3 is TGCGCCAGCAGCTTACCCTGCGGGAGGGAGAACACCGGGGAGCTGTTTTTT.

V gene TRBV21-1 combines with J gene TRBJ2-1; TRBD2 is the table's D call, not checked against the DNA. TRBV21-1 is flagged as a pseudogene. The CDR3 totals 14 residues. In DNA form, the CDR3 reads TGTGCCAGCAGCAAACGGACTAGAGACAATGAGCAGTTCTTC. This translates into CASSKRTRDNEQFF.

The chain uses TRBV2 and TRBJ2-5; 7 bases agree with TRBD2. V lost 8 bases and J lost 5; bases outside the gene matches: 2. This CDR3 contains 11 residues. Per germline, CDR1 SNHLY and CDR2 FYNNEI. The CDR3 sequence: CASYGGETQYF. The CDR3 DNA is TGTGCCAGCTACGGGGGGGAGACCCAGTACTTC.

The rearrangement links TRBV14 to TRBJ2-6; weak D call: TRBD2 (6 bases). Trimming stripped 0 bases from V and 6 bases from J, with 21 bases between. CDR1 and CDR2 from the germline V gene are SGHDN and FVKESK. The CDR3 has 19 amino acids. The CDR3 spells CASSQDRRAGLELANVLTF. The CDR3, as DNA: TGTGCCAGCAGCCAAGATCGTCGAGCGGGCCTAGAATTGGCCAACGTCCTGACTTTC.

The rearrangement links TRBV27 to TRBJ2-5, with 9 bases aligning to TRBD2. The junction had 3 bases not matched to a gene; V was cut back by 3 bases and J by 4 bases. CDR3 size: 14 residues. Germline V CDR1 and CDR2: MNHEY, SMNVEV (reference sequence). CDR3 protein: CASSFSSGRETQYF. CDR3 in DNA: TGTGCCAGCAGTTTTAGTAGCGGGAGAGAGACCCAGTACTTC.

This chain uses TRBV10-3 with TRBJ2-3; 16 bases align to TRBD2. Germline lookup yields CDR1 ENHRY and CDR2 SYGVKD. V trimming: 6 bases; J trimming: 3 bases; junction bases outside the gene matches: 24. CDR3 length: 23 residues. The CDR3, as DNA: TGTGCCATCAGGGACGATCGTTTGACGGGGTTAGGGACTAGCGGGAGGGCGACAGATACGCAGTATTTT. The encoded protein is CAIRDDRLTGLGTSGRATDTQYF.

CDR3 DNA: TGTGCCAGGACAGGAGACCCTTACTCCTCCTACAATGAGCAGTTCTTC. Protein sequence: CARTGDPYSSYNEQFF. V and J are TRBV2 and TRBJ2-1, with D possibly matching TRBD1 (6 bases). V was clipped by 9 bases and J by 0 bases, with 18 bases between them. CDR3 length: 16 amino acids. Germline-derived CDR1 and CDR2 are SNHLY and FYNNEI.

The rearrangement links TRBV27 to TRBJ1-1; 8 nucleotides align to TRBD1. The CDR3 extends over 19 amino acids. V gave up 2 bases and J gave up 3 bases; unmatched junction bases: 17. CDR1 is MNHEY, CDR2 SMNVEV, per germline (reference sequence). The CDR3 nucleotides read TGTGCCAGCAGTTTAGGAGTGCTGGGGACAGGATTTTTGGACACTGAAGCTTTCTTT. It is translated as CASSLGVLGTGFLDTEAFF.

This chain uses TRBV28 with TRBJ2-3; 14 bases agree with TRBD2. V lost 5 bases to trimming and J lost 3 bases; unmatched junction nucleotides: 16. CDR1 and CDR2 from the germline V gene are MDHEN and SYDVKM. CDR3 length equals 20 residues. This chain's CDR3 is CASSIQRLAGGPLGTDTQYF. CDR3 DNA: TGTGCCAGCAGTATACAGAGACTAGCGGGAGGGCCGTTGGGGACAGATACGCAGTATTTT.

The chain couples TRBV4-3 to TRBJ2-7; 9 nucleotides line up with TRBD1. The junction had 11 bases not matched to a gene; V was cut back by 0 bases and J by 5 bases. The germline V gene encodes CDR1 LGHNA and CDR2 YSLEER. The CDR3 sequence is 17 residues long. CDR3 sequence: CASSQDTGGGVFHEQYF. For the CDR3, the DNA is TGCGCCAGCAGCCAAGATACAGGGGGCGGGGTTTTCCACGAGCAGTACTTC.

This clone appeared once. The chain recombines TRBV4-3 with TRBJ2-7; D ambiguous. CDR1 LGHNA and CDR2 YSLEER come from the germline V gene. Trimming removed 3 bases from V and 1 base from J, with 16 bases in between. This CDR3 spans 16 amino acids. CDR3 DNA: TGCGCCAGCAGCCAGTGTCATCCCTATCTATCCTACGAGCAGTACTTC. Its translation is CASSQCHPYLSYEQYF.

This clone appeared once. The chain recombines TRBV6-5 with TRBJ2-1; no clear D. Per germline, CDR1 MNHEY and CDR2 SVGAGI. V gave up 0 bases and J gave up 0 bases, with 9 bases separating them. The CDR3 is 16 residues long. This chain's CDR3 is CASSYSRQLSYNEQFF. The CDR3 coding sequence is TGTGCCAGCAGTTACTCGAGGCAGCTCTCCTACAATGAGCAGTTCTTC.

V and J are TRBV27 and TRBJ2-1; 11 bases are a match to TRBD2. This CDR3 contains 15 residues. Germline trimming cut 6 bases from V and 8 bases from J; bases unmatched to any gene: 9. CDR1 and CDR2 from the germline V gene are MNHEY and SMNVEV (reference sequence). The CDR3 reads CASRPLAGGRDEQFF. CDR3 sequence (DNA): TGTGCCAGCAGGCCCCTAGCGGGAGGACGGGATGAGCAGTTCTTC.

The rearrangement joins TRBV7-3 to TRBJ2-3; no firm D call. V lost 5 bases, J lost 1 base, and 16 bases lay in between. CDR3 length equals 16 residues. Germline lookup yields CDR1 SGHTA and CDR2 FQGTGA. The chain's CDR3 is CASSLTPGSGTDTQYF. The CDR3 nucleotides read TGTGCCAGCAGCCTTACCCCCGGGTCGGGCACAGATACGCAGTATTTT.

This chain joins TRBV19 and TRBJ1-1, with 8 bases identical to TRBD1. Germline V CDR1 and CDR2: LNHDA, SQIVND (reference sequence). V was clipped by 2 bases and J by 8 bases; unmatched bases: 4. The CDR3 contains 13 residues. Here the CDR3 DNA reads TGTGCCAGTAGTATATCCAGGGGGCTCGAAGCTTTCTTT. It translates to CASSISRGLEAFF.